This note documents a single T cell receptor beta chain sequence. J lost 5 bases, V lost 4 bases, and 7 bases had no gene match. Per the germline V gene, CDR1 is MGHRA and CDR2 is YSYEKL. CDR3 length equals 15 residues. The data stem from a study of blood T cell repertoires in COVID-19. The assay was immunoSEQ multiplex PCR, and TCRdb's table has in-frame clones only and misses some. The sample holds some 250,000 clones, just under 85% seen once. The specimen was peripheral blood. The receptor's source is an elderly woman with acute or convalescent COVID-19. The chain employs TRBV4-1 and TRBJ1-5, with 8 positions matching TRBD1. CDR3 sequence (DNA): TGCGCCAGCAGCCTCCGGACAGGGCGGGATCAGCCCCAGCATTTT. Protein sequence: CASSLRTGRDQPQHF.